This entry describes one T cell receptor (beta chain). No antigen is known for it. No per-base quality is available; no much larger clone lies one base away. These data come from a study of blood T cell repertoires in COVID-19 (dated by TCRdb to 2018 to 2020). Turning to the overall study: The collaborator samples originated in the United States, Italy and Spain and spanned the acute and convalescent phases of COVID-19. Samples were obtained from the ongoing ImmuneRACE study (first 160 participants) and from 1,254 subjects provided by 6 global collaborators. The dataset comprised deeply sampled blood TCRbeta repertoires from subjects exposed to, actively infected with, or recovered from COVID-19. The material from the prospective study consisted of cDNA or gDNA derived from T cells, B-cell-depleted T cells, or PBMCs. The repertoires were released in a freely available public database intended as a resource for research on the immune response to SARS-CoV-2. Sample metadata almost always included a de-identified subject ID, COVID-19 status, age in years and sex. Where available, HLA class I and class II types were taken from metadata supplied by the sample provider and were not determined by assay-based typing.

The immunoSEQ Assay, a bias-controlled multiplex PCR, was used to amplify TCRbeta CDR3 regions from genomic DNA. Regarding the original processing steps: Within the assay, amplification of reference gene primers was used to estimate how many nucleated cells each sample contained. To quantify the absolute abundance of each unique TCRbeta CDR3 rearrangement, sequence reads were collapsed and filtered. For each sample, productive Simpson clonality was calculated by taking the square root of Simpson's diversity index across productive rearrangements. This immuneACCESS table, as held by TCRdb, lists in-frame sequences with V and J called but not all clones. Of the missing ones, under half trace to an unresolved V gene in checked studies; the others have no known cause. The DNA was the basis for D and trimming; V, J and clone size are from that table. The table for this sample lists about 120,000 clones; roughly 88% of them were counted only once. The ten largest clones add up to about 9.4% of the sample.

What the work shows at the level of the full study, not this receptor alone: How much clinical and demographic metadata was included differed by source and by participant, and the metadata was provided uncurated.

Collaborating institutions collected whole blood in K2EDTA tubes following their own protocols. For TCRbeta analysis, collaborator samples were shipped as frozen whole blood, as isolated PBMCs, or as DNA extracted from either sample type. Trimming at the junction amounts to 4 bases on V and 7 bases on J, and the germline ends lie 19 bases apart. The germline V gene encodes CDR1 MNHEY and CDR2 SVGEGT. There are 16 amino acids in the CDR3, from cysteine to phenylalanine inclusive. Only the CDR3 part of the read is kept: 48 bases, read in frame from the first base. The specimen sequenced was peripheral blood. Recombination joined TRBV6-2 or TRBV6-3 with TRBJ1-4, with the D gene uncertain. This clonotype originated in a man in his forties or fifties with acute or convalescent COVID-19. The CDR3 reads as follows: CASSSPPGSPGEKLFF. The DNA reads TGTGCCAGCAGTTCACCCCCGGGGAGCCCGGGTGAAAAACTGTTTTTT.